Below, 27 T cell receptor beta chains from the same sample are listed, as sequenced in a study of shared clonotypes between healthy human individuals. Profiled with immunoSEQ multiplex PCR; TCRdb holds only in-frame clones, not every one. Of some 2,000,000 clones in the sample, 95% were seen once. The material sequenced was naive CD4+ T cells sorted from blood. Subset here: CD45RA+ positively selected. All receptors derive from a man in his late teens or twenties in good health.

The gene calls are TRBV5-4 and TRBJ2-7, with 10 bases matching TRBD2. The CDR3 length is 15 residues. J was trimmed by 4 bases and V by 2 bases; bases with no gene match: 6. Germline V gives CDR1 SGHNT, CDR2 YYREEE (reference sequence). The CDR3 coding sequence is TGTGCCAGCAGCTTACCCGGGACTAGCGCTTACGAGCAGTACTTC. It codes for CASSLPGTSAYEQYF.

The J gene is TRBJ2-7, the V gene TRBV5-1; 7 nucleotides align to TRBD1. This CDR3 comprises 13 residues. Germline CDR1 is SGHRS and CDR2 is YFSETQ. V was clipped by 5 bases and J by 5 bases; unmatched bases: 7. In DNA, the CDR3 is TGCGCCAGCAGGAGGACAGGTTCCGACGAGCAGTACTTC. This gives the protein CASRRTGSDEQYF.

The chain carries TRBV6-1 and TRBJ1-2; a possible D gene is TRBD1 (5 bases). Germline CDR1 reads MNHNS; CDR2 reads SASEGT. V lost 8 bases and J 0 bases, leaving 13 bases between the germline ends. This CDR3 is built from 14 residues. For the CDR3, the DNA is TGTGCCAGCTCCCGCGGGGGGACTAACTATGGCTACACCTTC. Protein sequence: CASSRGGTNYGYTF.

Concerning this clone: Other nucleotide sequences from this sample produce the same CDR3. This chain joins TRBV9 and TRBJ2-3; D uncertain. Germline V gives CDR1 SGDLS, CDR2 YYNGEE. Trimming left V 0 bases short and J 2 bases short, with 10 bases between. The CDR3 sequence is 15 residues long. The CDR3, as DNA: TGTGCCAGCAGCGTAGATGGCGGATCCACAGATACGCAGTATTTT. It is translated as CASSVDGGSTDTQYF.

The chain combines TRBV27 with TRBJ2-7; 8 positions match TRBD1. Unmatched junction bases numbered 5, after V lost 5 bases and J lost 2 bases. There are 14 residues in the CDR3. CDR1 is MNHEY, CDR2 SMNVEV, per germline (reference sequence). CDR3 bases: TGTGCCAGCAGTACCGGGGACAGGACCTACGAGCAGTACTTC. Encoded protein: CASSTGDRTYEQYF.

The chain joins TRBV5-4 to TRBJ2-7; 9 bases agree with TRBD1. V dropped 4 bases and J dropped 0; count of bases not matched to a gene: 11. The CDR3 is 17 amino acids. Looked up from germline, CDR1 is SGHNT and CDR2 is YYREEE (reference sequence). The CDR3 bases are TGTGCCAGCAGCCGTCCCGGGACAGGGTCGGGCTCCTACGAGCAGTACTTC. It specifies CASSRPGTGSGSYEQYF.

The chain employs TRBV7-2 and TRBJ2-7; D not resolved. Trimming stripped 1 base from V and 3 bases from J, with 10 bases between. The CDR3 contains 14 residues. CDR1 and CDR2 from the germline V gene are SGHTA and FQGNSA. In nucleotides, the CDR3 is TGTGCCAGCAGCTTAGAAGGTAGGAGCTACGAGCAGTACTTC. The encoded protein is CASSLEGRSYEQYF. Supplemented by reference TRBV7-2 and TRBJ2-7, the full variable domain reads GAGVSQSPSNKVTEKGKDVELRCDPISGHTALYWYRQSLGQGLEFLIYFQGNSAPDKSGLPSDRFSAERTGGSVSTLTIQRTQQEDSAVYLCASSLEGRSYEQYFGPGTRLTVT.

The chain couples TRBV7-2 to TRBJ2-1, with D possibly TRBD2 on 5 matching bases. Germline V gene lookup returns CDR1 SGHTA and CDR2 FQGNSA. V gave up 0 bases and J gave up 7 bases, with 7 bases separating them. CDR3 length equals 13 residues. The CDR3 is CASSLARVNEQFF. The CDR3 bases are TGTGCCAGCAGCTTAGCGCGGGTTAATGAGCAGTTCTTC.

This clone was observed a single time. This rearrangement joins TRBV7-2 to TRBJ1-6; 7 nucleotides align to TRBD1. The CDR3 has 15 residues. J lost 9 bases, V lost 5 bases, and 10 bases had no gene match. Germline values: CDR1 SGHTA, CDR2 FQGNSA. CDR3 loop: CASSLRQGPGSPLHF. In DNA, the CDR3 is TGTGCCAGCAGCCTTCGACAGGGCCCCGGTTCACCCCTCCACTTT.

J is TRBJ2-5 and V is TRBV5-4; 12 bases match TRBD2. The germline gives CDR1 SGHNT, CDR2 YYREEE (reference sequence). V shed 0 bases, J shed 1 base, and the junction held 7 bases outside the gene matches. The CDR3 spans 18 residues. The CDR3 region has the DNA TGTGCCAGCAGCTTGGGATTACTAGCGGGGGGACCCCAAGAGACCCAGTACTTC. Translation: CASSLGLLAGGPQETQYF.

The DNA of the CDR3 is TGTGCCAGCAGCAGAGACAGGGTAGGGAACGAGCAGTACTTC. Its translation is CASSRDRVGNEQYF. The genes are TRBV11-1 and TRBJ2-7; 7 nucleotides line up with TRBD1. The junction had 9 bases not matched to a gene; V was cut back by 5 bases and J by 5 bases. CDR1 and CDR2 from the germline V gene are SGHAT and FQDESV (reference sequence). This CDR3 is 14 amino acids long.

The chain links TRBV7-2 to TRBJ2-2, with TRBD2 matching over 9 bases. The germline gives CDR1 SGHTA, CDR2 FQGNSA. The length of the CDR3 is 18 residues. The ends lost 1 base at V and 1 base at J; junction bases unmatched: 7. CDR3 DNA: TGTGCCAGCAGCTTAGAGGCGACGACTAGCGGGAACACCGGGGAGCTGTTTTTT. Its translation: CASSLEATTSGNTGELFF.

Notes on this clone: The same CDR3 also results from other DNA sequences found in this sample. The CDR3 here is CASSVVGGYEQYF. The DNA of the CDR3 is TGTGCCAGCAGCGTAGTTGGCGGATACGAGCAGTACTTC. This chain links TRBV9 with TRBJ2-7; no firm D call. The CDR3 runs to 13 residues. The germline V gene has CDR1 SGDLS and CDR2 YYNGEE. Between the trimmed V and J ends, which lost 0 bases and 4 bases, there was a span of 8 bases.

V usage is TRBV29-1 and J usage is TRBJ2-3; D is ambiguous. Trimming took 5 bases from V and 0 from J, leaving 12 bases between them. Germline loops: CDR1 SQVTM, CDR2 ANQGSEA. The CDR3 totals 14 residues. CDR3 residues: CSVLPQISTDTQYF. The CDR3, as DNA: TGCAGCGTTCTGCCACAGATAAGCACAGATACGCAGTATTTT.

On this clone itself: This same CDR3 is encoded by further DNA sequences in the sample. Here the CDR3 DNA reads TGCGCCAGCAGCCAAGATTCAGGGGGCAGAGAGACCCAGTACTTC. This sequence encodes CASSQDSGGRETQYF. The chain is built from TRBV4-1 and TRBJ2-5; TRBD1 aligns across 8 bases. The CDR3 extends over 15 amino acids. With V trimmed by 0 bases and J by 4 bases, 4 bases remained unmatched. The germline CDR1 and CDR2 sequences are MGHRA and YSYEKL.

The chain couples TRBV25-1 to TRBJ2-1, with 11 positions matching TRBD1. The V gene's germline CDR1 is MGHDK and CDR2 SYGVNS. V lost 1 base and J lost 9; bases outside the gene matches: 8. The CDR3 length is 16 residues. CDR3 in amino acids: CASSESGTGGKVEQFF. For the CDR3, the DNA is TGTGCCAGCAGTGAATCCGGGACAGGGGGAAAGGTTGAGCAGTTCTTC. Full variable domain (rest looked up from reference TRBV25-1 and TRBJ2-1): EADIYQTPRYLVIGTGKKITLECSQTMGHDKMYWYQQDPGMELHLIHYSYGVNSTEKGDLSSESTVSRIRTEHFPLTLESARPSHTSQYLCASSESGTGGKVEQFFGPGTRLTVL.

A note on this clone: Other DNA sequences within the sample encode an identical CDR3. The CDR3 coding sequence is TGCAGTGCTAGAGGTGAAAAACTGTTTTTT. Translated, it gives CSARGEKLFF. V gene TRBV20-1 combines with J gene TRBJ1-4; D unclear. The V end lost 1 base, the J end lost 7 bases, and 1 base lay between the germline ends. The CDR3 length is 10 residues. Germline assignment: CDR1 DFQATT and CDR2 SNEGSKA (reference sequence).

To note about this clone: The sample carries other DNA sequences with the same CDR3. The J gene is TRBJ2-3, the V gene TRBV10-2, with 8 bases that match TRBD1. This CDR3 has 14 amino acids. Per germline, CDR1 WSHSY and CDR2 SAAADI. Trimming cost V 7 bases and J 2 bases; bases outside gene matches: 5. The CDR3 DNA reads as TGCGCCAGCAAAGGGACAGGATTCACAGATACGCAGTATTTT. Translated, it gives CASKGTGFTDTQYF.

The chain combines TRBV6-5 with TRBJ2-3; 11 bases align to TRBD2. J was trimmed by 5 bases and V by 5 bases; bases with no gene match: 6. Germline V gene data show CDR1 as MNHEY and CDR2 as SVGAGI. This CDR3 is built from 15 residues. CDR3 nucleotide sequence: TGTGCCAGCAGTACTAGCGGGAGCGCCGTAGATACGCAGTATTTT. As protein: CASSTSGSAVDTQYF.

This chain uses TRBV1 with TRBJ2-4; TRBD2, as called in the table, went unchecked against the DNA. TRBV1 is reported as a pseudogene. The CDR3 consists of 18 residues. Here the CDR3 DNA reads TGCACCAGCAGCCTGGATAGCGGGGGGGGATTAGCCAAAAACATTCAGTACTTC. It translates to CTSSLDSGGGLAKNIQYF.

The gene calls are TRBV7-2 and TRBJ2-3, with 9 nucleotides matching TRBD2. The CDR3 totals 16 residues. In germline, CDR1 is SGHTA, CDR2 FQGNSA. V lost 6 bases and J lost 1; bases outside the gene matches: 8. The DNA for the CDR3 is TGTGCCAGCAGTCCGAGAGCGGGGGGTGGCACAGATACGCAGTATTTT. Amino acids: CASSPRAGGGTDTQYF.

This rearrangement joins TRBV7-6 to TRBJ2-7, with 9 bases aligning to TRBD1. Trimming removed 5 bases from V and 6 bases from J; junction bases left unmatched: 11. This CDR3 is 15 amino acids long. The germline gives CDR1 SGHVS, CDR2 FNYEAQ. The CDR3 region is CASSLRTGGLGEQYF. DNA of the CDR3: TGTGCCAGCAGCCTTAGAACAGGGGGCCTTGGCGAGCAGTACTTC. The complete variable domain, with remaining parts taken from reference TRBV7-6 and TRBJ2-7, reads GAGVSQSPRYKVTKRGQDVALRCDPISGHVSLYWYRQALGQGPEFLTYFNYEAQQDKSGLPNDRFSAERPEGSISTLTIQRTEQRDSAMYRCASSLRTGGLGEQYFGPGTRLTVT.

This rearrangement joins TRBV6-5 to TRBJ2-7; D tentatively reads TRBD1 or TRBD2 (5 bases each). Trimming removed 0 bases from V and 3 bases from J, with 15 bases in between. This CDR3 contains 16 residues. Germline assignment: CDR1 MNHEY and CDR2 SVGAGI. The CDR3 sequence: CASSYSSTGTGYEQYF. In nucleotides, the CDR3 is TGTGCCAGCAGTTACTCCTCCACCGGGACGGGCTACGAGCAGTACTTC.

V is TRBV5-1 and J is TRBJ2-3; 7 bases agree with TRBD2. The germline CDR1 and CDR2 sequences are SGHRS and YFSETQ. This CDR3 is built from 15 residues. Unmatched junction bases numbered 5, after V lost 4 bases and J lost 0 bases. The CDR3 protein is CASSEAGSSTDTQYF. The CDR3 DNA is TGCGCCAGCAGCGAAGCGGGGTCTAGCACAGATACGCAGTATTTT.

About this clone itself: A much larger clonotype is one base distant, so this may be a read error. Other nucleotide sequences in the sample specify the same CDR3. The chain carries TRBV7-2 and TRBJ2-7, with unresolved D. The length of the CDR3 is 11 residues. The germline gives CDR1 SGHTA, CDR2 FQGNSA. V lost 2 bases and J 4 bases, leaving 3 bases between the germline ends. As DNA, the CDR3 is TGTGCCAGCAGCTTATCTTACGAGCAGTACTTC. This codes for CASSLSYEQYF. Full variable domain (remainder filled in from reference TRBV7-2 and TRBJ2-7): GAGVSQSPSNKVTEKGKDVELRCDPISGHTALYWYRQSLGQGLEFLIYFQGNSAPDKSGLPSDRFSAERTGGSVSTLTIQRTQQEDSAVYLCASSLSYEQYFGPGTRLTVT.

CDR3 residues: CASSRINSGRDTGELFF. CDR3 coding DNA: TGCGCCAGCAGCCGGATAAATAGCGGGAGAGACACCGGGGAGCTGTTTTTT. The chain employs TRBV4-1 and TRBJ2-2, with 9 bases aligning to TRBD2. The CDR3 has 17 amino acids. With 4 bases clipped from V and 3 bases from J, the junction kept 9 bases outside the gene matches. The V gene's germline CDR1 is MGHRA and CDR2 YSYEKL.

This chain uses TRBV7-2 with TRBJ2-3, with D unresolved. The V end was cut by 5 bases, the J end by 5 bases, with 8 bases between. Germline-derived CDR1 and CDR2 are SGHTA and FQGNSA. This CDR3 is 12 amino acids long. CDR3 region: CASSKYGDTQYF. The CDR3 bases are TGTGCCAGCAGCAAATACGGAGATACGCAGTATTTT.